This TCR beta chain was documented in a study of chemoradiotherapy in HPV16-positive cancers. The V gene lost 0 bases and the J gene lost 0 bases, with 8 bases spanning the gap. Germline values: CDR1 SGHRS, CDR2 YFSETQ. The CDR3 is made up of 15 amino acids. Sequencing was performed with immunoSEQ multiplex PCR; in TCRdb, only in-frame clones are kept and a portion is missing. This table holds 13,000 or so clones, 55% to 75% found once. The specimen was taken from a patient who underwent chemoradiotherapy. The V and J genes are TRBV5-1 and TRBJ2-3; possibly TRBD1 for D (5 bases). The clonotype originates from a human donor with HPV-associated anogenital cancer. The CDR3 here is CASSLGQTSTDTQYF. The CDR3, as DNA: TGCGCCAGCAGCTTGGGACAGACTAGCACAGATACGCAGTATTTT.